The 25 T cell receptor beta chains reported below all come from one sample, sequenced in a study of tumor-infiltrating lymphocytes in primary liver carcinoma. Co-extraction of both nucleic acids (RNA and DNA) used about 18-31 mg of unsorted bulk tissue. Total RNA (around 0.45 ug) served as template for TCR beta cDNA synthesis primed by a constant-region primer. Employing slightly modified ARM-PCR, three nested multiplex PCR rounds were run, and these gave rise to the TCR beta libraries. Investigators reported that the first two PCR rounds, at around 9 cycles each, used TRBV1-TRBV30 forward primers with a C-beta reverse primer. TCRdb called the multiplex PCR reads again in MiXCR, with one record for every CDR3 protein. The table has under 200,000 distinct CDR3 sequences, 85% seen once. Specimen: tumor tissue from primary liver carcinoma. Receptor source: a man in his forties with primary liver carcinoma and hepatitis B virus infection.

The chain is built from TRBV29-1 and TRBJ2-3, with no clear D. The CDR3 is 16 amino acids. V lost 6 bases and J 2 bases, leaving 21 bases between the germline ends. Germline V CDR1 and CDR2: SQVTM, ANQGSEA. Written as DNA, the CDR3 is TGCAGCGTCACTGAAGTGGACGGACGTAACACAGATACGCAGTATTTT. It specifies CSVTEVDGRNTDTQYF.

To note about this clonotype: At one end the junction does not follow the germline gene, possibly because of a read error. The chain joins TRBV6-2 or TRBV6-3 to TRBJ2-7, with no clear D. CDR1 and CDR2 from the germline V gene are MNHEY and SVGEGT. The CDR3 covers 11 residues. This CDR3 reads CASCSSWVRNF. The CDR3, as DNA: TGTGCCAGCTGTTCGAGCTGGGTCAGGAACTTC.

As to this clonotype: The germline gene is not matched at one end of the junction; a read error may be the cause. The genes are TRBV11-1 and TRBJ2-3; 7 nucleotides agree with TRBD2. The CDR3 has 15 amino acids. The germline gives CDR1 SGHAT, CDR2 FQDESV (reference sequence). The CDR3 DNA reads TGTGCCAGCAGGTTGGCGAGGGAGGGCACATATACGCAGTATTTT. Translating gives CASRLAREGTYTQYF.

As to this clonotype: One end of the junction varies from germline; a read error may be responsible. The rearrangement joins TRBV6-7 to TRBJ2-5, with TRBD2 matching over 8 bases. TRBV6-7 is an open reading frame whose function is uncertain. The CDR3 is 17 amino acids. The CDR3 spells CVSSYSTYPAGEEIQYF. DNA of the CDR3: TGTGTCAGCAGTTACTCGACTTATCCAGCGGGAGAAGAGATCCAGTACTTC.

Points on this clonotype: One end of the junction varies from germline; a read error may be responsible. This chain joins TRBV5-1 and TRBJ1-1; no clear D. Germline V lookup: CDR1 SGHRS, CDR2 YFSETQ. The CDR3 extends over 14 amino acids. The CDR3 loop is CASSLYGMNTETFF. The CDR3 nucleotides are TGCGCCAGCAGCCTGTACGGCATGAACACTGAAACTTTCTTT.

With regard to this clonotype: An end of the junction differs from the germline gene, which may be a read error. V and J are TRBV12-3 or TRBV12-4 and TRBJ1-5, with unresolved D. The CDR3 is made up of 15 amino acids. The CDR3 here is CASSLNWGSSQPQHF. The CDR3 region has the DNA TGTGCCAGCAGTTTAAATTGGGGTAGCAGTCAGCCCCAGCATTTT.

With regard to this clonotype: A much larger clone differs from this one at a single base, so this may be a read error. The chain links TRBV28 to TRBJ1-5, with D possibly being TRBD1 (5 bases). The CDR3 contains 13 residues. Germline V gene data show CDR1 as MDHEN and CDR2 as SYDVKM. The CDR3 sequence is CASSPGEFQSQHF. The CDR3 DNA is TGTGCCAGCAGTCCGGGGGAGTTTCAGTCCCAGCATTTT.

Comment on this clonotype: At one of its ends the junction is not consistent with the germline gene, which may arise from a read error. The chain joins TRBV5-1 to TRBJ1-2, with 11 nucleotides matching TRBD1. Germline V gene data show CDR1 as SGHRS and CDR2 as YFSETQ. The CDR3 sequence is 14 residues long. DNA of the CDR3: TGCTCCAGCAGCCCTTGGACAGGGGGCGATGGCTACACTTTC. It encodes CSSSPWTGGDGYTF.

With respect to this clonotype: One end of the junction is discordant with germline, which a read error may explain. This chain links TRBV29-1 with TRBJ2-7, with 10 positions matching TRBD1. The CDR3 has 16 amino acids. Looked up from germline, CDR1 is SQVTM and CDR2 is ANQGSEA. The CDR3 reads CSVEVGTGVLPYDQYF. CDR3 nucleotides: TGCAGTGTTGAGGTGGGGACAGGGGTCCTCCCCTACGATCAGTACTTC.

Comment on this clonotype: The junction departs from germline at one end; a sequencing error may be responsible. The V and J genes are TRBV12-3 or TRBV12-4 and TRBJ2-5, with D hard to call. The length of the CDR3 is 13 residues. CDR3 protein: CPSSLSWVETQYF. In DNA, the CDR3 is TGTCCCAGCAGTTTGTCCTGGGTTGAGACCCAGTACTTC.

Turning to this clonotype: A read error may account for a junction end that differs from germline. CDR3 in DNA: TGTGCCAGCTGCCAGCTTACCCTCTCCAGGGAGCTGTTTTTT. Its protein product is CASCQLTLSRELFF. The chain has TRBV4-1 and TRBJ2-2; no firm D call. This CDR3 has 14 residues. The germline V gene encodes CDR1 MGHRA and CDR2 YSYEKL.

The V call is TRBV4-3, the J call TRBJ2-4; D assignment may be TRBD1 or TRBD2 (5 bases each). Per the germline V gene, CDR1 is LGHNA and CDR2 is YSLEER. Deletions cut 6 bases from V and 3 bases from J, with 12 bases between. The CDR3 runs 14 residues. CDR3 sequence: CASSQAGSKNIQYF. CDR3 nucleotide sequence: TGCGCCAGCAGTCAGGCAGGGAGCAAAAACATTCAGTACTTC.

Concerning this clonotype: Since the CDR3 does not end with the conserved phenylalanine or tryptophan, this likely comes from a read error. The CDR3 DNA follows: TGTGCTAGCAGTCAACAGGGGGGGACCCAGTACTCC. Amino acid sequence: CASSQQGGTQYS. The V call is TRBV5-4, the J call TRBJ2-5; 8 bases are a match to TRBD1. The CDR3 totals 12 residues. CDR1 is SGHNT and CDR2 is YYREEE in the germline V gene (reference sequence).

Concerning this clonotype: Without the conserved terminal phenylalanine or tryptophan, this CDR3 likely stems from a read error. V is TRBV7-2 and J is TRBJ2-1, with D perhaps TRBD1 or TRBD2 (5 bases each). V lost 5 bases and J lost 10, with 18 bases in between. The CDR3 is made up of 14 amino acids. Germline V gene sequence: CDR1 SGHTA, CDR2 FQGNSA. The CDR3 loop is CASSQYRGEGEQFL. DNA of the CDR3: TGTGCCAGCAGCCAGTATCGGGGCGAAGGCGAGCAGTTCTTG.

The count of this clonotype is one. The chain carries TRBV6-2 or TRBV6-3 and TRBJ1-5, with TRBD1 matching 9 bases. Germline values: CDR1 MNHEY, CDR2 SVGEGT. The V and J ends lost 10 bases and 5 bases, in that order; junction bases with no gene match: 6. The CDR3 sequence is 13 residues long. The CDR3 nucleotides are TGTGCCAATTCACGGGACAGGGATCAGCCCCAGCATTTT. Translation gives CANSRDRDQPQHF.

Details on this clonotype: The CDR3 end shows no conserved phenylalanine or tryptophan, and so a read error is likely. The chain combines TRBV28 with TRBJ2-4; no reliable D call. CDR1 MDHEN and CDR2 SYDVKM come from the germline V gene. The V gene lost 4 bases and the J gene lost 10 bases, with 8 bases spanning the gap. This CDR3 has 11 residues. The DNA of the CDR3 is TGTGCCAGCAGTTCGATACTTATTCAGTACTTA. Its protein is CASSSILIQYL.

Details on this clonotype: A read error may account for a junction end that differs from germline. The CDR3 DNA sequence: TGTGTCAGCGGTGAAGACGGGAGCTCCTACAATGAGCAGTTCTTT. This codes for CVSGEDGSSYNEQFF. This chain connects TRBV5-5 to TRBJ2-1; possible D gene TRBD2, 6 bases. The CDR3 consists of 15 residues. CDR1 and CDR2 (germline): SGHKS, YYEKEE (reference sequence).

To note about this clonotype: Relative to the germline gene, one junction end is altered; a read error may explain this. This chain joins TRBV9 and TRBJ1-1; D remains ambiguous. CDR1 and CDR2 (germline): SGDLS, YYNGEE. The CDR3 totals 13 residues. The CDR3 DNA sequence: TGTGCCAGCAGCAGCAGGAGTGACACTGGAGCTTTCTTT. Protein product: CASSSRSDTGAFF.

With regard to this clonotype: This may stem from a read error, because a much larger clone lies one nucleotide away. The chain has TRBV7-9 and TRBJ2-1, with 9 bases lining up with TRBD2. CDR3 size: 14 residues. V trimming: 8 bases; J trimming: 7 bases; junction bases outside the gene matches: 9. The V gene's germline CDR1 is SEHNR and CDR2 FQNEAQ (reference sequence). The CDR3: CASGSSGTGNEQFF. CDR3 coding DNA: TGTGCCAGCGGTTCTAGCGGGACGGGTAATGAGCAGTTCTTC.

On this clonotype itself: Relative to the germline gene, one junction end is altered; a read error may explain this. The J gene is TRBJ1-6, the V gene TRBV11-1; the D is unclear. Germline values: CDR1 SGHAT, CDR2 FQDESV (reference sequence). The CDR3 contains 13 residues. The CDR3: CASRRILVSHLYF. In nucleotides, the CDR3 is TGTGCCAGCAGGCGGATACTGGTTTCACACCTCTACTTT. Using reference TRBV11-1 and TRBJ1-6 for the parts outside the CDR3, the full variable domain is EAEVAQSPRYKITEKSQAVAFWCDPISGHATLYWYRQILGQGPELLVQFQDESVVDDSQLPKDRFSAERLKGVDSTLKIQPAELGDSAMYLCASRRILVSHLYFGNGTRLTVT.

A note on this clonotype: An end of the junction differs from the germline gene, which may be a read error. The chain joins TRBV28 to TRBJ2-2; perhaps D is TRBD1 or TRBD2 (5 bases each). Looked up from germline, CDR1 is MDHEN and CDR2 is SYDVKM. This CDR3 comprises 16 residues. As DNA, the CDR3 is TGTACCAGCAGTATTTCGGGACCCTTGGGGACCGGGGAGCTGTTTTTT. Its translation: CTSSISGPLGTGELFF. Using reference TRBV28 and TRBJ2-2 for the parts outside the CDR3, the full variable domain is DVKVTQSSRYLVKRTGEKVFLECVQDMDHENMFWYRQDPGLGLRLIYFSYDVKMKEKGDIPEGYSVSREKKERFSLILESASTNQTSMYLCTSSISGPLGTGELFFGEGSRLTVL.

A note on this clonotype: Germline is not matched at one junction end, which may reflect a read error. This chain connects TRBV6-6 to TRBJ2-5; 7 nucleotides match TRBD2. The germline V gene has CDR1 MNHNY and CDR2 SVGAGI (reference sequence). This CDR3 spans 15 amino acids. In nucleotides, the CDR3 is TGTACCAGCAGTTACGCGTTTAGCGGGCAAGAGACCCAGTACTTC. It encodes CTSSYAFSGQETQYF.

This clonotype is classed as medium-sized. CDR3 loop: CSVRPSRVKSYEQYF. The DNA of the CDR3 is TGCAGCGTACGCCCTTCCAGGGTCAAGTCCTACGAGCAGTACTTC. The chain couples TRBV29-1 to TRBJ2-7; tentatively, D is TRBD1 (5 bases). V was cut by 6 bases and J by 1 base, with 19 bases left in between. The CDR3 is 15 amino acids. Germline assignment: CDR1 SQVTM and CDR2 ANQGSEA.

This clonotype was picked up a small number of times. The chain joins TRBV11-1 to TRBJ2-5, with 10 bases aligning to TRBD1. The J call could be wrong; TRBJ2-1 is a better fit for the DNA end. The CDR3 has 16 residues. Germline loops: CDR1 SGHAT, CDR2 FQDESV (reference sequence). Here the CDR3 DNA reads TGTGCCAGCAGTCAAGGACAGGGGGTAATTCAAGAGAGCCAGTTCTTC. This sequence encodes CASSQGQGVIQESQFF.

In the case of this clonotype: Sequence at one end of the junction differs from germline and may be a read error. The chain recombines TRBV6-1 with TRBJ2-1; 9 positions match TRBD2. CDR1 MNHNS and CDR2 SASEGT come from the germline V gene. The CDR3 covers 12 residues. The CDR3 DNA is TGTGCCAGCAGTAAAGCGGGGGGTGAGGAGTTCTTC. It codes for CASSKAGGEEFF.